Shown below are 16 T cell receptor beta chains from a single sample sequenced in a study of CD8 T cells in ankylosing spondylitis. Which antigens these TCRs recognize remains unknown. Study-wide results and caveats: One TCR beta motif, made up of about 8 highly homologous variants, appeared characteristic of ankylosing spondylitis blood.

MiXCR, applied by TCRdb to the 5' RACE reads, yields one record per CDR3 protein. This table holds fewer than 500,000 distinct CDR3 sequences, approximately 20% found once. Input material: blood, either unsorted or a sorted T cell fraction (not recorded which). The source of these receptors is a male donor with ankylosing spondylitis.

This clonotype was observed a few times. V is TRBV29-1 and J is TRBJ2-1; D remains unclear. The CDR3 consists of 12 residues. V lost 3 bases and J lost 4, with 7 bases in between. Per germline, CDR1 SQVTM and CDR2 ANQGSEA. Written as DNA, the CDR3 is TGCAGCGTTGATTACGGTTACAATGAGCAGTTCTTC. Its translation: CSVDYGYNEQFF.

The rearrangement links TRBV15 to TRBJ2-5; TRBD2 matches at 15 bases. Germline loops: CDR1 LNHNV, CDR2 YYDKDF (reference sequence). This CDR3 has 19 amino acids. With 6 bases clipped from V and 1 base from J, the junction kept 12 bases outside the gene matches. In DNA, the CDR3 is TGTGCCACCAGAACCGGGACTAGCGGGAGGATGAGGGGCCAAGAGACCCAGTACTTC. It codes for CATRTGTSGRMRGQETQYF.

The J gene is TRBJ2-1, the V gene TRBV7-2; TRBD1 matches at 7 bases. Germline CDR1 and CDR2: SGHTA and FQGNSA. This CDR3 is built from 14 residues. V lost 5 bases, J lost 14 bases, and 15 bases stayed unmatched. This chain's CDR3 is CASSEGTAVTPKFF. The CDR3 nucleotides read TGTGCCAGCAGCGAAGGGACAGCAGTCACGCCCAAGTTCTTC. Drawing the rest from reference TRBV7-2 and TRBJ2-1, the complete variable domain is GAGVSQSPSNKVTEKGKDVELRCDPISGHTALYWYRQSLGQGLEFLIYFQGNSAPDKSGLPSDRFSAERTGGSVSTLTIQRTQQEDSAVYLCASSEGTAVTPKFFGPGTRLTVL.

This clonotype was seen more than once but under ten times. This chain links TRBV5-1 with TRBJ2-1; 7 nucleotides match TRBD2. Losses at the gene ends were 1 base for V and 0 bases for J; bases not matched to a gene: 7. This CDR3 contains 17 residues. Germline-derived CDR1 and CDR2 are SGHRS and YFSETQ. The CDR3 bases are TGCGCCAGCAGCTTGACTAGCGTAAGGAGCTCCTACAATGAGCAGTTCTTC. It encodes CASSLTSVRSSYNEQFF. The whole variable domain, filled in from reference TRBV5-1 and TRBJ2-1, reads KAGVTQTPRYLIKTRGQQVTLSCSPISGHRSVSWYQQTPGQGLQFLFEYFSETQRNKGNFPGRFSGRQFSNSRSEMNVSTLELGDSALYLCASSLTSVRSSYNEQFFGPGTRLTVL.

This clonotype was observed a few times. The chain uses TRBV29-1 and TRBJ2-7; D is possibly TRBD2 (5 bases). The CDR3 covers 12 residues. Germline V gene data show CDR1 as SQVTM and CDR2 as ANQGSEA. V lost 4 bases, J lost 7 bases, and 14 bases lay in between. The CDR3 coding sequence is TGCAGCGTTGCTGTCAGGCCGGGAGAGCAGTACTTC. It yields the protein CSVAVRPGEQYF.

This clonotype was counted a single time. The chain has TRBV7-3 and TRBJ2-7, with 7 bases identical to TRBD2. The germline V gene encodes CDR1 SGHTA and CDR2 FQGTGA. CDR3 length: 12 amino acids. V shed 5 bases, J shed 7 bases, and the junction held 5 bases outside the gene matches. The CDR3 here is CASSTPGGEQYF. The CDR3 coding sequence is TGTGCCAGCAGCACCCCCGGGGGGGAGCAGTACTTC. The full variable domain, rest sourced from reference TRBV7-3 and TRBJ2-7, is GAGVSQTPSNKVTEKGKYVELRCDPISGHTALYWYRQSLGQGPEFLIYFQGTGAADDSGLPNDRFFAVRPEGSVSTLKIQRTERGDSAVYLCASSTPGGEQYFGPGTRLTVT.

The V gene is TRBV15, the J gene TRBJ2-5, with D perhaps TRBD2 (5 bases). CDR3 length: 13 amino acids. Between the trimmed V and J ends, which lost 4 bases and 5 bases, there was a span of 11 bases. CDR1 and CDR2 from the germline V gene are LNHNV and YYDKDF (reference sequence). Here the CDR3 reads CATSIEGMETQYF. As DNA, the CDR3 is TGTGCCACCAGCATAGAGGGCATGGAGACCCAGTACTTC.

The rearrangement links TRBV30 to TRBJ2-7; D is unresolved. This CDR3 comprises 14 residues. Germline CDR1 is GTSNPN and CDR2 is SVGIG (reference sequence). Trimming removed 1 base from V and 1 base from J, with 11 bases in between. The DNA for the CDR3 is TGTGCCTGGAGTGATGTACAGTATTCCTACGAGCAGTACTTC. This gives the protein CAWSDVQYSYEQYF.

The V and J genes are TRBV2 and TRBJ2-3, with TRBD2 matching 10 bases. The germline CDR1 and CDR2 sequences are SNHLY and FYNNEI. This CDR3 region has 15 residues. Losses at the gene ends were 7 bases for V and 1 base for J; bases not matched to a gene: 5. CDR3 nucleotides: TGTGCCAGCATGAGGACTAGCGGAGGCACAGATACGCAGTATTTT. This gives the protein CASMRTSGGTDTQYF.

The V and J genes are TRBV4-2 and TRBJ2-2; D is unresolved. The CDR3 loop spans 16 amino acids. The V end was cut by 0 bases, the J end by 5 bases, with 13 bases between. Per germline, CDR1 LGHNA and CDR2 YNFKEQ. DNA of the CDR3: TGTGCCAGCAGCCAAGATCTCACGGGTGAGACCGGGGAGCTGTTTTTT. It yields the protein CASSQDLTGETGELFF.

This clonotype turned up a few times. This rearrangement joins TRBV5-1 to TRBJ2-5; D possibly uses TRBD1 or TRBD2 (6 bases each). The CDR3 contains 15 residues. V was cut by 5 bases and J by 3 bases, with 17 bases left in between. Germline loops: CDR1 SGHRS, CDR2 YFSETQ. Here the CDR3 DNA reads TGCGCCAGCAGTAAGGACGGAGGGGGAGAAGAGACCCAGTACTTC. This translates into CASSKDGGGEETQYF.

This chain uses TRBV5-1 with TRBJ1-1; unclear D gene. There are 14 residues in the CDR3. The V gene lost 4 bases and the J gene lost 0 bases, with 10 bases spanning the gap. CDR1 SGHRS and CDR2 YFSETQ come from the germline V gene. CDR3 loop: CASSIAGMNTEAFF. As DNA, the CDR3 is TGCGCCAGCAGCATTGCGGGAATGAACACTGAAGCTTTCTTT.

The CDR3 region has the DNA TGCGCCAGCAGCCCCCAAAAAACCGGGGAGCTGTTTTTT. Residues: CASSPQKTGELFF. The V and J genes are TRBV5-1 and TRBJ2-2; no clear D. Germline-derived CDR1 and CDR2 are SGHRS and YFSETQ. Trimming took 4 bases from V and 5 from J, leaving 9 bases between them. The CDR3 has 13 amino acids.

The chain carries TRBV15 and TRBJ1-4, with D tentatively TRBD1 (5 bases). Germline CDR1 reads LNHNV; CDR2 reads YYDKDF (reference sequence). The CDR3 has 15 residues. V lost 0 bases, J lost 5 bases, and 10 bases lay in between. CDR3 loop: CATSRDLGENEKLFF. CDR3 nucleotide sequence: TGTGCCACCAGCAGAGATCTAGGGGAAAATGAAAAACTGTTTTTT.

The rearrangement uses TRBV5-1 and TRBJ2-7; perhaps TRBD2 as D (7 bases). CDR3 size: 16 residues. Germline CDR1 SGHRS, CDR2 YFSETQ. The V and J ends lost 4 bases and 1 base respectively, with 18 bases between them. CDR3 in amino acids: CASSPGGGPGSYEQYF. The DNA for the CDR3 is TGCGCCAGCAGCCCTGGGGGGGGCCCAGGGTCCTACGAGCAGTACTTC.

The V gene is TRBV13, the J gene TRBJ2-2, with TRBD2 identical over 8 bases. Trimming at V came to 0 bases and at J to 4 bases, leaving 10 bases not matched to a gene. The CDR3 has 18 amino acids. Germline CDR1 and CDR2: PRHDT and FYEKMQ (reference sequence). In DNA, the CDR3 is TGTGCCAGCAGCTTAGGCCAGAGCGGGAGAGTAACCACCGGGGAGCTGTTTTTT. Its translation: CASSLGQSGRVTTGELFF. Using reference TRBV13 and TRBJ2-2 for the parts outside the CDR3, the full variable domain is AAGVIQSPRHLIKEKRETATLKCYPIPRHDTVYWYQQGPGQDPQFLISFYEKMQSDKGSIPDRFSAQQFSDYHSELNMSSLELGDSALYFCASSLGQSGRVTTGELFFGEGSRLTVL.